The next 11 T cell receptor beta chains were all read from a single sample in a study of blood T cell repertoires in COVID-19. Method: immunoSEQ multiplex PCR; TCRdb's copy keeps in-frame clones and lacks some. The table has 250,000 to 300,000 clones, approximately 90% seen once; the top ten hold around 16%. Sequenced: PBMCs or T cells enriched from blood (not recorded which). The receptors derive from a man between 18 and 29 years old who had recovered from COVID-19.

The chain employs TRBV4-1 and TRBJ1-1; 10 bases align to TRBD1. Germline loops: CDR1 MGHRA, CDR2 YSYEKL. This CDR3 spans 18 amino acids. V lost 0 bases and J lost 6; bases outside the gene matches: 13. The CDR3 is CASSQDSGQGTLMAEAFF. CDR3 DNA: TGCGCCAGCAGCCAAGATTCGGGACAGGGGACCCTAATGGCTGAAGCTTTCTTT.

This clone was observed many times. The gene calls are TRBV27 and TRBJ1-1, with D perhaps matching TRBD1 (5 bases). Trimming left V 5 bases short and J 5 bases short, with 21 bases between. The germline CDR1 and CDR2 sequences are MNHEY and SMNVEV (reference sequence). The CDR3 runs 16 residues. In nucleotides, the CDR3 is TGTGCCAGCAGTGCCGGCGGGGCGACCTTGGGGACTGAAGCTTTCTTT. It specifies CASSAGGATLGTEAFF.

This clone was observed a handful of times. DNA for the CDR3: TGTGCCAGTAGTATCAACAGCCAATCCCTTAACTATGGCTACACCTTC. Amino acids: CASSINSQSLNYGYTF. V is TRBV19 and J is TRBJ1-2; D not certain. CDR3 length equals 16 residues. Germline V gene sequence: CDR1 LNHDA, CDR2 SQIVND (reference sequence). Trimming left V 3 bases short and J 1 base short, with 15 bases between.

This chain connects TRBV7-2 to TRBJ1-3; D may be TRBD1 (5 bases). The germline CDR1 and CDR2 sequences are SGHTA and FQGNSA. The CDR3 totals 13 residues. The V and J ends lost 7 bases and 15 bases respectively, with 22 bases between them. The DNA for the CDR3 is TGTGCCAGCACTTCCGGGTGGGGTGGACAAAAATATTTT. As protein: CASTSGWGGQKYF.

CDR3 sequence: CASSLWGQGSNQPQHF. The CDR3 bases are TGTGCCAGCAGTTTATGGGGGCAAGGGAGCAATCAGCCCCAGCATTTT. The J gene is TRBJ1-5, the V gene TRBV28; a weak D match, TRBD1 (5 bases). The V gene lost 0 bases and the J gene lost 1 base, with 10 bases spanning the gap. The germline V gene encodes CDR1 MDHEN and CDR2 SYDVKM. CDR3 length equals 16 residues.

For the CDR3, the DNA is TGTGCCAGCGTAGACAGCAACTATGGCTACACCTTC. It is translated as CASVDSNYGYTF. This rearrangement joins TRBV28 to TRBJ1-2; D perhaps matches TRBD1 (5 bases). Trimming left V 8 bases short and J 2 bases short, with 9 bases between. There are 12 residues in the CDR3. Germline CDR1 is MDHEN and CDR2 is SYDVKM.

V usage is TRBV3-1 (or the pseudogene TRBV3-2) and J usage is TRBJ2-1; 8 nucleotides agree with TRBD1. CDR1 and CDR2 from the germline V gene are LGHDT and YNNKEL (reference sequence). CDR3 length: 15 amino acids. V gave up 4 bases and J gave up 9 bases; unmatched junction bases: 11. CDR3 in DNA: TGTGCCAGCAGCCTGAGCATAGGACAGGGATCTGAGCAGTTCTTC. This sequence encodes CASSLSIGQGSEQFF.

V usage is TRBV19 and J usage is TRBJ1-2, with a possible D match to TRBD1 (5 bases). V dropped 6 bases and J dropped 6 bases, with 17 bases sitting between them. The germline CDR1 and CDR2 sequences are LNHDA and SQIVND (reference sequence). The length of the CDR3 is 14 residues. Written as DNA, the CDR3 is TGTGCCAGTAGCAGACAGAACTGGGGCGATGGCTACACCTTC. Residues: CASSRQNWGDGYTF.

The chain couples TRBV21-1 to TRBJ2-3; the table calls TRBD2, which could not be checked here. TRBV21-1 is an annotated pseudogene. The CDR3 runs 15 residues. The CDR3 nucleotides are TGTGCCAGCAGCAAAGGTTCTAGCTGCACAGATACGCAGTATTTT. Translation gives CASSKGSSCTDTQYF.

This clone occurred once. V gene TRBV12-3 or TRBV12-4 combines with J gene TRBJ1-4; D gene uncertain. CDR3 length: 12 amino acids. Between the trimmed V and J ends, which lost 5 bases and 7 bases, there was a span of 8 bases. The CDR3 protein is CASSPSGEKLFF. The CDR3 DNA follows: TGTGCCAGCAGTCCCAGCGGTGAAAAACTGTTTTTT.

The V call is TRBV4-2, the J call TRBJ2-7; D is possibly TRBD2 (5 bases). V dropped 7 bases and J dropped 4 bases, with 14 bases sitting between them. The germline V gene has CDR1 LGHNA and CDR2 YNFKEQ. The CDR3 covers 13 residues. The CDR3 here is CASTSQGGYEQYF. The DNA for the CDR3 is TGTGCCAGCACCAGCCAAGGAGGATACGAGCAGTACTTC.